This is a list of T cell receptor beta chains from one sample in a study of blood T cell repertoires in COVID-19. The method was immunoSEQ multiplex PCR; TCRdb's version includes in-frame clones alone and lacks a portion of them. The sample includes about 250,000 clones, 80% to 90% of them seen just once. The sequencing input was PBMCs or T cells enriched from blood (not recorded which). These receptors were collected from a woman between 25 and 40 years old who had recovered from COVID-19. Each CDR3 is given with its conserved first and last residue. D genes are given only for firm matches. Not every row has a clone size; where given, it reads once, few, many or a size class.

v_call	j_call	clone_size	cdr3_length	d_call	cdr3_nt	cdr3_aa
TRBV28	TRBJ2-1	-	11	-	TGTGCCAGCACCCCTGGAGATGAGCAGTTCTTC	CASTPGDEQFF
TRBV6-4	TRBJ2-2	few	18	TRBD1	TGTGCCAGCTCTCCGAGGCCCCAGGGGGCTTCGAACACCGGGGAGCTGTTTTTT	CASSPRPQGASNTGELFF
TRBV28	TRBJ1-2	-	17	TRBD1	TGTGCCAGCATAGGGACAGGGGTCGTTGAAGTGGACTATGGCTACACCTTC	CASIGTGVVEVDYGYTF
TRBV2	TRBJ1-2	-	15	TRBD1	TGTGCCAGCAGCGGGGAGGGACAGGGGGCGGTTGGCTACACCTTC	CASSGEGQGAVGYTF
TRBV3-1/TRBV3-2	TRBJ2-2	once	17	TRBD2	TGTGCCAGCAGCCAGTTCACTAGCGGGAGGGTCACCGGGGAGCTGTTTTTT	CASSQFTSGRVTGELFF
TRBV11-2	TRBJ2-1	-	14	-	TGTGCCAGCAGCCCCCCTGGCGGATACAATGAGCAGTTCTTC	CASSPPGGYNEQFF
TRBV29-1	TRBJ1-1	-	14	-	TGCAGCGTTGAAGGGCGGCAGGGGACGAGTGAAGCTTTCTTT	CSVEGRQGTSEAFF
TRBV28	TRBJ2-5	-	15	TRBD1	TGTGCCAGCAGTTTATGGGGGACAGCCCGAGAGACCCAGTACTTC	CASSLWGTARETQYF
TRBV5-8	TRBJ2-7	few	15	-	TGTGCCAGCAGCGCCAAACAGGGAAAATTCCACGAGCAGTACTTC	CASSAKQGKFHEQYF
TRBV11-3	TRBJ2-2	-	14	TRBD2	TGTGCCAGCAGCCCCGGGGGGGCCACCGGGGAGCTGTTTTTT	CASSPGGATGELFF
TRBV29-1	TRBJ2-4	-	15	TRBD1	TGCAGCGTTGAGGGACAGGGGGAGACCAAAAACATTCAGTACTTC	CSVEGQGETKNIQYF